This T cell receptor (beta chain) originates from a study of Ad26.COV2.S vaccination and SARS-CoV-2 variants. The treatment: about 20 received Ad26.COV2.S at low or high dose, single or two shots; 5 received placebo; per-sample allocation not given. Specimen acquisition occurred on day 63 following the initial vaccine or placebo injection. Cohort 1b enrolled adults aged 18-55 years in Boston. V shed 3 bases and J shed 7 bases, with 9 bases lying between them. The CDR3 is 13 residues long. Germline V CDR1 and CDR2: LNHDA, SQIVND (reference sequence). Assay: immunoSEQ multiplex PCR; the TCRdb copy retains only in-frame clones and omits some. The sample includes 380,000 or so clones, around 90% of them seen just once.

Sample: peripheral blood, taken in a trial of Ad26.COV2.S vaccine versus placebo. The receptor was isolated from a person aged 18-60 years who received the Ad26.COV2.S COVID-19 vaccine or a placebo. V is TRBV19 and J is TRBJ2-2; D not resolved. CDR3 sequence: CASSIGLNGELFF. CDR3 nucleotide sequence: TGTGCCAGTAGTATTGGGTTGAACGGGGAGCTGTTTTTT.